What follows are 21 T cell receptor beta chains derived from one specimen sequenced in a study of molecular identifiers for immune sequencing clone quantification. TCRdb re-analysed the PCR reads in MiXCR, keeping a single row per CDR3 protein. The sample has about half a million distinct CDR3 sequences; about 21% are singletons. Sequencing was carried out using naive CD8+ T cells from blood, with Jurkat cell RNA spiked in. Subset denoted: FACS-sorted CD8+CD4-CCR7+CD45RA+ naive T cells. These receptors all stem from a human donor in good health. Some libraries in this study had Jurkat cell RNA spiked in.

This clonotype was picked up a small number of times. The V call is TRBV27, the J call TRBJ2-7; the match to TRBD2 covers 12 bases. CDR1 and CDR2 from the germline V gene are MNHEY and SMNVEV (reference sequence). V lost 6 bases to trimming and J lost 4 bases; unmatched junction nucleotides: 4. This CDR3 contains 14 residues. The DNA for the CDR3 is TGTGCCAGCAGGCTAGCGGGAGGGTCATACGAGCAGTACTTC. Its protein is CASRLAGGSYEQYF.

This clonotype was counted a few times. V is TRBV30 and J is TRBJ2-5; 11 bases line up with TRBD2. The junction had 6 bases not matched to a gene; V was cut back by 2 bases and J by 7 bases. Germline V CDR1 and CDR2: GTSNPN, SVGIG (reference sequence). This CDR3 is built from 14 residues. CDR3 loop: CAWSTLAGVGTQYF. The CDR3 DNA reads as TGTGCCTGGAGTACACTAGCGGGAGTAGGGACCCAGTACTTC.

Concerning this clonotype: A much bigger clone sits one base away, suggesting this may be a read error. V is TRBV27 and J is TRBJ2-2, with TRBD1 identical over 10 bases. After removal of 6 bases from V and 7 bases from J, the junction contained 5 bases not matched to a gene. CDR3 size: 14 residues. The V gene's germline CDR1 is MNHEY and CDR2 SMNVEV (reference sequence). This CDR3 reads CASRTGGRSGELFF. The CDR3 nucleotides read TGTGCCAGCAGGACAGGGGGCAGGAGCGGGGAGCTGTTTTTT.

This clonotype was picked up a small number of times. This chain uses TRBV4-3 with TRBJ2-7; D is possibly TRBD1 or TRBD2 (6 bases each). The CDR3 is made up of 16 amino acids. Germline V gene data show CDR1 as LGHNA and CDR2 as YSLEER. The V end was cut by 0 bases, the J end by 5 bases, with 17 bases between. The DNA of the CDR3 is TGCGCCAGCAGCCAAGAAGTGAGACAGAGGGGGGACGAGCAGTACTTC. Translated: CASSQEVRQRGDEQYF.

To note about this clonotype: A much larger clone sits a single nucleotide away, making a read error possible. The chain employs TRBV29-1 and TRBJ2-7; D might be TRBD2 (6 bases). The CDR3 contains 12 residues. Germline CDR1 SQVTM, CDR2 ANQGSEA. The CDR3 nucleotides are TGCGGCGTTGTACAGCTGGAGGGCGGGCAGTACTTC. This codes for CGVVQLEGGQYF.

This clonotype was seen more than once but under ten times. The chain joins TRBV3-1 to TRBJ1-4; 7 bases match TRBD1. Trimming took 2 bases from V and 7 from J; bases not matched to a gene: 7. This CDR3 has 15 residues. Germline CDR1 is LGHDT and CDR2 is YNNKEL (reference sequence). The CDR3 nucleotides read TGTGCCAGCAGCCAAACAGGGGTGAGGGGTGAAAAACTGTTTTTT. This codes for CASSQTGVRGEKLFF. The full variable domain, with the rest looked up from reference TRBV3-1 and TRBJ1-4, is DTAVSQTPKYLVTQMGNDKSIKCEQNLGHDTMYWYKQDSKKFLKIMFSYNNKELIINETVPNRFSPKSPDKAHLNLHINSLELGDSAVYFCASSQTGVRGEKLFFGSGTQLSVL.

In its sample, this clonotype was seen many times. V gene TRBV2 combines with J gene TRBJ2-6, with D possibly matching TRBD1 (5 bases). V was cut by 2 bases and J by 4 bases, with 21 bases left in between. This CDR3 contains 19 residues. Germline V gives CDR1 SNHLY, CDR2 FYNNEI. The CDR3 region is CASSEITGVAGPGANVLTF. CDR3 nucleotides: TGTGCCAGCAGTGAAATAACCGGCGTGGCAGGGCCCGGGGCCAACGTCCTGACTTTC.

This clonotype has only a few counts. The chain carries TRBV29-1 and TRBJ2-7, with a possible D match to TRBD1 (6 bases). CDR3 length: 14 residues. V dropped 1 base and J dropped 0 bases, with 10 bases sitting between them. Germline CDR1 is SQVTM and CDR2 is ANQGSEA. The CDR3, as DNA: TGCAGCGTTGAAGGGACAGAGAGCTCCTACGAGCAGTACTTC. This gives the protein CSVEGTESSYEQYF.

CDR3 region: CGPSRDTDYEQYF. DNA of the CDR3: TGCGGGCCCTCCCGGGACACTGACTACGAGCAGTACTTC. V is TRBV20-1 and J is TRBJ2-7; tentative D call: TRBD1 (6 bases). The CDR3 has 13 amino acids. The germline gives CDR1 DFQATT, CDR2 SNEGSKA (reference sequence).

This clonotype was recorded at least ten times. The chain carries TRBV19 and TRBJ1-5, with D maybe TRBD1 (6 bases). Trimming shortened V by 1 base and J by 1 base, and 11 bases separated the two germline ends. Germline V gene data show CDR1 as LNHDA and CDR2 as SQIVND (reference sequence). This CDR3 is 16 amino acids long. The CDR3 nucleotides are TGTGCCAGTAGTATAGCACGGGGGCGCAGCAATCAGCCCCAGCATTTT. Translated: CASSIARGRSNQPQHF.

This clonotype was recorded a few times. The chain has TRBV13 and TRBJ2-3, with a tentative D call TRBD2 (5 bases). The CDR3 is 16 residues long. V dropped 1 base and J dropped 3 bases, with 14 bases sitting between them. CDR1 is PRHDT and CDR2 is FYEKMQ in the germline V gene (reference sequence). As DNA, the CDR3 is TGTGCCAGCAGCTTAGTAGGAGGCGAGTCGACAGATACGCAGTATTTT. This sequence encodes CASSLVGGESTDTQYF.

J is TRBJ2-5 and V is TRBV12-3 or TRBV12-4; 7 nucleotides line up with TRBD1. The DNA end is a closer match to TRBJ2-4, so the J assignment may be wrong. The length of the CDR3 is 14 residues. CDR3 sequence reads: CASSARQGSFIQYF. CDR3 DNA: TGTGCCAGCAGTGCCAGACAGGGTTCCTTCATTCAGTACTTC.

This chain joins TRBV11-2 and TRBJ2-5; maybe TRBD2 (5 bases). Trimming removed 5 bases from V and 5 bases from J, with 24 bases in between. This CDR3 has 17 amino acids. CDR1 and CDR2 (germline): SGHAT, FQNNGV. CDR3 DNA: TGTGCCAGCAGCCCCACTCTGGAATTCGGAGAGGGTGAGACCCAGTACTTC. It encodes CASSPTLEFGEGETQYF.

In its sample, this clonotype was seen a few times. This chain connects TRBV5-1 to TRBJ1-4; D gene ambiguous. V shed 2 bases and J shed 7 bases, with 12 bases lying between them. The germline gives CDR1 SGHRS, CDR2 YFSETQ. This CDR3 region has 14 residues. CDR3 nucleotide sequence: TGCGCCAGCAGCTTCGTCAGTCTCGGTGAAAAACTGTTTTTT. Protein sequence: CASSFVSLGEKLFF.

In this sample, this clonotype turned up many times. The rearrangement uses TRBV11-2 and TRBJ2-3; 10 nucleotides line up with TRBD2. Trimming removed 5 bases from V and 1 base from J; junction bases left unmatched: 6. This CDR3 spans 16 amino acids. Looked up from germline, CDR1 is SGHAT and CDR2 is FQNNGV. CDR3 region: CASSELAGGGTDTQYF. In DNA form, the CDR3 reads TGTGCCAGCAGCGAATTAGCGGGAGGAGGCACAGATACGCAGTATTTT.

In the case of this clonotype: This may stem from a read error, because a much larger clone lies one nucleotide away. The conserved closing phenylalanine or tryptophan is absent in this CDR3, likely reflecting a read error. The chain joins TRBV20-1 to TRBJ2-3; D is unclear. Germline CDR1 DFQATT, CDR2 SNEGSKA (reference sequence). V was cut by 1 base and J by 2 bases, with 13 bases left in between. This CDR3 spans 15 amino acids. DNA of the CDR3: TGCAGTGCTAGAGTTCCGGAACGTACCACAGATACGCAGTATCTT. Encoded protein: CSARVPERTTDTQYL.

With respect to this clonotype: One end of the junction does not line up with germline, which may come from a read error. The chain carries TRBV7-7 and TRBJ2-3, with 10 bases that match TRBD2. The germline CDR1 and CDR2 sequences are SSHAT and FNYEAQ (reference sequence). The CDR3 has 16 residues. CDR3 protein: CASSELTSGSTDTQYF. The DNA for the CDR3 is TGTGCTAGCAGCGAACTGACTAGCGGGAGCACAGATACGCAGTATTTT.

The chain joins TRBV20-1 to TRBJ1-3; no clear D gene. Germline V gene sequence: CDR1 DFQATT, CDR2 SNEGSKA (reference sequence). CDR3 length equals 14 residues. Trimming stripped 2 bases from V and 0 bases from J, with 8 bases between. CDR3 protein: CSARTPNSGNTIYF. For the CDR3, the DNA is TGCAGTGCTAGAACTCCCAACTCTGGAAACACCATATATTTT.

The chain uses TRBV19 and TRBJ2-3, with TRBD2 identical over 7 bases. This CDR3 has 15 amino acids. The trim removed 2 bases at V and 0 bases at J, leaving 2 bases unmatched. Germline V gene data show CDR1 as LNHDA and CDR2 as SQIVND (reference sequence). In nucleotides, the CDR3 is TGTGCCAGTAGTATAACTAGCGAAAGCACAGATACGCAGTATTTT. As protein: CASSITSESTDTQYF.

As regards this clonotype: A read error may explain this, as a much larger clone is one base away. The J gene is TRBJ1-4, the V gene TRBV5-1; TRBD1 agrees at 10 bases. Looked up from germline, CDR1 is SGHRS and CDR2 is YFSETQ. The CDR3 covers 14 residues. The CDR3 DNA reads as TGCGCCAGCAACTTGGGACAGGGGATTGAAAAACTGTTTTTT. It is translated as CASNLGQGIEKLFF.

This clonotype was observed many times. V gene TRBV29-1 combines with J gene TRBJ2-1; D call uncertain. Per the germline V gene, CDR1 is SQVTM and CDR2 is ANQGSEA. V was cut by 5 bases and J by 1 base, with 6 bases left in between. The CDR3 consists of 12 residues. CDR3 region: CSVLGSYNEQFF. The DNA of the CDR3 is TGCAGCGTTTTAGGATCCTACAATGAGCAGTTCTTC.